This TCR beta chain appears in the sequencing data of a study of beta chain features in type 1 diabetes. About this clone: Its antigen is as yet unknown.

Averaging around 120 mL, one heparinised blood draw was given by each donor. The CDR3 extends over 14 amino acids. V lost 0 bases, J lost 4 bases, and 5 bases stayed unmatched. CDR1 is GTSNPN and CDR2 is SVGIG in the germline V gene (reference sequence). As every portion of the isolated RNA was reverse transcribed, the sequencing read expressed TCRB transcripts. Only in-frame clones appear in the TCRdb table, and some are missing; sequencing was by immunoSEQ multiplex PCR. The top ten hold 0.022% of the sample, which has about 740,000 clones, 13% seen once. Study findings and constraints: When Type 1 diabetes patients were examined, their TCRB CDR3s proved moderately but significantly shorter in all four CD4+ subsets. More deletions and fewer insertions at VDJ junctions were seen in type 1 diabetes patients.

The gene calls are TRBV30 and TRBJ1-2; 7 positions match TRBD1. Sequencing used naive CD4+ T cells from blood. This clonotype originated in a man between 18 and 35 years old with type 1 diabetes. The CDR3 region is CAWSVQGIGYGYTF. The CDR3 region has the DNA TGTGCCTGGAGTGTACAGGGGATCGGCTATGGCTACACCTTC.